This TCR beta chain was recorded in a study of T cells after posttransplantation cyclophosphamide (dated by TCRdb to 2015 to 2016). Some background on the complete study: Using TRB sequencing, the study followed how the T cell repertoire rebuilt after myeloablative bone marrow transplantation with posttransplantation cyclophosphamide given as GVHD prophylaxis. Samples from about 33 PTCy-treated patients, along with samples from roughly 15 of their related bone marrow donors, underwent antigen receptor sequencing. Blood from every one of the approximately 33 PTCy patients who had 1-year posttransplant specimens underwent TRB sequencing. Up to about 3 additional blood samples from 2 to 5.2 years after transplant were also TRB-sequenced in 3 patients, as was pretransplant blood from a handful of patients. TRA and TRB clonality were tightly correlated in 10 or so samples, so subsequent TCR analyses focused on TRB only. Public TRB sequences were compared against a database of over 3,000 sequences linked to responses to pathogens, tumor antigens, self-antigens and alloantigens. Beyond this particular receptor, the publication reports: The TRB repertoires of T cells infiltrating skin or GI tract showed only limited overlap with the TRB repertoires of T cells in blood. At 1-2 months, donor-recipient similarity was low but rose over the first year, and the later blood repertoires were often dominated by donor CD8+ memory clones. Across 45 patients, recipient CMV seropositivity and CMV reactivation were highly associated with TRB clonality; PTCy diversity was similar to CNI/methotrexate controls.

The treatment or condition label, read with the paper, signifies: high-dose cyclophosphamide on days +3 and +4 as single-agent GVHD prophylaxis. Busulfan and fludarabine conditioning, a related or unrelated marrow graft, and cyclophosphamide on days +3 and +4 were given to PTCy patients. The PTCy-treated patients were drawn from a prospective, multi-institutional clinical trial. Peripheral blood and bone marrow mononuclear cells were isolated by Ficoll-Hypaque density centrifugation and were cryopreserved. Sorting of CD4+ and CD8+ T cells, including naive and memory subsets, was performed by FACS on a FACSAria II. TRB sequencing used genomic DNA with the immunoSEQ assay at survey resolution or the hsTCRB kit. In the paper's pipeline: The immunoSEQ software handled the initial read processing, while the LymphoSeq R package was used for the repertoire analyses. For each TRB dataset, clonality was calculated as 1 minus normalized Shannon entropy, and the Gini coefficient was computed as well. Phenotypes of unsorted samples were inferred by mapping TRB sequences from sorted subsets of the recipient or donor onto the same recipient's unsorted samples. The clones in this table, taken by TCRdb from immuneACCESS, are in-frame only. Not every clone is retained; where verified, under half of the shortfall comes from an unresolved V gene, and the cause of the rest is unknown. That table furnishes V, J and clone size, whereas the DNA furnished D and trimming. This sample lists approximately 39,000 clones; around 78% were detected once. Roughly 8.1% of the sample is taken by the ten largest.

To note about this clone: What this receptor recognizes is not known. The input lacks base qualities; no much larger clone sits a single base away.

The receptor was isolated from a female patient in her 40s who received an allogeneic stem cell transplant from a related donor, was CMV-positive, and had no GVHD. After a transplant, some of the T cells may come from the graft donor. Sequences were derived from CD4+ T cells sorted from blood, sampled 1,700 to 2,000 days after a stem cell transplant with posttransplant cyclophosphamide.

The CDR3 loop reads CASSLEGALSGNTIYF. The DNA reads as follows: TGTGCCAGCAGCTTAGAAGGGGCCCTCTCTGGAAACACCATATATTTT. The chain links TRBV7-2 with TRBJ1-3, with TRBD1 tentatively as D gene (5 bases match). From the cysteine up to the phenylalanine, the CDR3 has a length of 16 residues. Of all the DNA, just the CDR3 is kept, 48 bases in frame from base 1. The germline ends are 10 bases apart after V is trimmed by 1 base and J by 0 bases. CDR1 and CDR2, per the germline V gene, are SGHTA and FQGNSA.